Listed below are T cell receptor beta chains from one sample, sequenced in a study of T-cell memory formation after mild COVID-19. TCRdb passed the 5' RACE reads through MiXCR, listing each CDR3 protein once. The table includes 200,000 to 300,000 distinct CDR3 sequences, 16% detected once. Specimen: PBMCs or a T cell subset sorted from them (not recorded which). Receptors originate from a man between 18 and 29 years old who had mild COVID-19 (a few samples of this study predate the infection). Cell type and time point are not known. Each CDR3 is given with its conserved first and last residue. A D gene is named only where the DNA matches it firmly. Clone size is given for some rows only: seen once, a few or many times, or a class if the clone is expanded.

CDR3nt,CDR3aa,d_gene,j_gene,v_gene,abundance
TGCGCCAGCAGTCGAACCCACCTGGGAGGCGATGAGCAGTTCTTC,CASSRTHLGGDEQFF,NA,TRBJ2-1,TRBV5-1,few
TGCGCCAGCAGCTTGGTCATAGCGGGGGGGCGGTTCTACAATGAGCAGTTCTTC,CASSLVIAGGRFYNEQFF,TRBD2,TRBJ2-1,TRBV5-1,few
TGCGCCAGCAGCCAAGAGCCCATGCCGGCGCGAGAGCAGTACTTC,CASSQEPMPAREQYF,NA,TRBJ2-7,TRBV4-3,NA
TGTGCCAGCAGCCTAGACAGGGCGAACATTCAGTACTTC,CASSLDRANIQYF,TRBD1,TRBJ2-4,TRBV5-6,many
TGCGCCAGCTGGCCAGGGGGACGGTCAGATACGCAGTATTTT,CASWPGGRSDTQYF,TRBD1,TRBJ2-3,TRBV5-1,NA
TGTGCCAGCAGCTTGGATCCAGGGACAGGGATTTACGAGCAGTACTTC,CASSLDPGTGIYEQYF,TRBD1,TRBJ2-7,TRBV5-6,few
TGTGCCAGCAGCCAAACTAGCGGGGCCTACGAGCAGTACTTC,CASSQTSGAYEQYF,TRBD2,TRBJ2-7,TRBV9,once
TGTGCCAGCAGGACGGGGGGATTAAGAGCTTTCTTT,CASRTGGLRAFF,NA,TRBJ1-1,TRBV6-2/TRBV6-3,NA
TGTGCCAGCAGTGCCGCCGGGGAGCAGTTCTTC,CASSAAGEQFF,NA,TRBJ2-1,TRBV2,NA
TGCAGTGCGTCCGGACGATCTAGCACAGATACGCAGTATTTT,CSASGRSSTDTQYF,NA,TRBJ2-3,TRBV20-1,NA
TGTGCCAGCAGCGCCCAAGGGCTGGCTAACTATGGCTACACCTTC,CASSAQGLANYGYTF,NA,TRBJ1-2,TRBV14,NA
TGTGCCAGCAGTATGGCACTAGCGGGGGTCACCGGGGAGCTGTTTTTT,CASSMALAGVTGELFF,TRBD2,TRBJ2-2,TRBV12-3/TRBV12-4,many
TGTGCCAGCAGCTCCTACCGATATGGGACAGGGGCTCAGCCCCAGCATTTT,CASSSYRYGTGAQPQHF,TRBD1,TRBJ1-5,TRBV5-6,NA
TGCAGTGCTAGGGGGCAATTAGGCGAAAAACTGTTTTTT,CSARGQLGEKLFF,NA,TRBJ1-4,TRBV20-1,NA
TGTGCCAGCAGCCTCCAAAGGGGGGCGGCAGATACGCAGTATTTT,CASSLQRGAADTQYF,NA,TRBJ2-3,TRBV7-3,few
TGTGCCAGCAGTTACTCCCCGGGGAACACCATATATTTT,CASSYSPGNTIYF,NA,TRBJ1-3,TRBV6-5,NA
TGTGCCAGCAGCCGAGACCTGACTAGCTCAGGAGATACGCAGTATTTT,CASSRDLTSSGDTQYF,TRBD2,TRBJ2-3,TRBV3-1,NA
TGTGCCAGCAGCGGCCGCGGCACTGAAGCTTTCTTT,CASSGRGTEAFF,NA,TRBJ1-1,TRBV6-1,NA
TGTGCCAGCAGTCCCTCTGGTGAGCGGGGCACCATATATTTT,CASSPSGERGTIYF,NA,TRBJ1-3,TRBV12-3/TRBV12-4,NA